These 28 T cell receptor beta chains were sequenced from one sample in a study of CD8+ T cells in alopecia areata. The authors extracted RNA and reverse transcribed it into cDNA as the sequencing template. Assay: immunoSEQ multiplex PCR; the TCRdb copy retains only in-frame clones and omits some. Found here are around 150,000 clones, around four fifths of them singletons; the top ten hold just under 25%. Treatment noted: oral pan-JAK inhibitor, 5-10 mg twice daily. Sequencing was performed on CD8+ T cells sorted from blood, taken at week 4, from a patient treated with tofacitinib. Receptor source: a human donor with alopecia areata.

CDR3 protein: CASSLTLRTRLTNEQFF. For the CDR3, the DNA is TGTGCCAGCAGCTTAACTTTGAGGACTAGGTTAACCAATGAGCAGTTCTTC. The chain carries TRBV7-8 and TRBJ2-1, with 7 nucleotides matching TRBD2. The V gene end was trimmed by 2 bases and the J gene end by 6 bases; junction bases not matched to a gene: 13. Germline V gene lookup returns CDR1 SGHVS and CDR2 FQNEAQ. There are 17 residues in the CDR3.

V and J are TRBV7-9 and TRBJ2-7; 7 bases map to TRBD1. Germline V gene data show CDR1 as SEHNR and CDR2 as FQNEAQ (reference sequence). The junction had 10 bases not matched to a gene; V was cut back by 2 bases and J by 6 bases. The CDR3 consists of 15 residues. The CDR3 bases are TGTGCCAGCAGCTTAATAGGGGGCGCCGGCTTCGAGCAGTACTTC. This codes for CASSLIGGAGFEQYF. The full variable domain, its missing parts supplied by reference TRBV7-9 and TRBJ2-7, is DTGVSQNPRHKITKRGQNVTFRCDPISEHNRLYWYRQTLGQGPEFLTYFQNEAQLEKSRLLSDRFSAERPKGSFSTLEIQRTEQGDSAMYLCASSLIGGAGFEQYFGPGTRLTVT.

V usage is TRBV4-1 and J usage is TRBJ2-5; a possible D gene is TRBD2 (7 bases). Germline CDR1 is MGHRA and CDR2 is YSYEKL. The germline V and J ends were trimmed by 4 bases and 1 base, with 13 bases remaining between them. This CDR3 comprises 15 residues. This CDR3 reads CASSPGEGFQETQYF. The CDR3, as DNA: TGCGCCAGCAGCCCAGGGGAGGGGTTCCAAGAGACCCAGTACTTC.

A few counts support this clone. The J gene is TRBJ1-1, the V gene TRBV7-9, with D perhaps TRBD1 (5 bases). Looked up from germline, CDR1 is SEHNR and CDR2 is FQNEAQ (reference sequence). This CDR3 comprises 17 residues. V lost 4 bases to trimming and J lost 5 bases, with 23 bases between them. Here the CDR3 DNA reads TGTGCCAGCAGCTGGGTGGTCCCTTTAGGGGTCGAGACTGAAGCTTTCTTT. The encoded protein is CASSWVVPLGVETEAFF.

The sample holds a few counts of this clone. This sequence joins TRBV7-2 and TRBJ2-1; D unresolved. V gave up 1 base and J gave up 5 bases, with 6 bases separating them. From germline, CDR1 is SGHTA and CDR2 FQGNSA. The CDR3 is 13 residues long. This chain's CDR3 is CASSLGLHNEQFF. DNA of the CDR3: TGTGCCAGCAGCTTAGGTTTACACAATGAGCAGTTCTTC.

The V call is TRBV5-5, the J call TRBJ1-6, with TRBD1 matching over 9 bases. This CDR3 has 17 amino acids. Germline CDR1 is SGHKS and CDR2 is YYEKEE (reference sequence). J lost 8 bases, V lost 4 bases, and 13 bases had no gene match. DNA of the CDR3: TGTGCCAGCAGCACGGGTCCCGGGACAGGGTTGGATTCACCCCTCCACTTT. Translated, it gives CASSTGPGTGLDSPLHF.

This chain uses TRBV4-1 with TRBJ2-7; 9 bases are a match to TRBD1. J lost 3 bases, V lost 4 bases, and 7 bases had no gene match. Germline-derived CDR1 and CDR2 are MGHRA and YSYEKL. The CDR3 loop spans 15 amino acids. The CDR3 reads CASSPKVGQGYEQYF. CDR3 bases: TGCGCCAGCAGCCCCAAGGTGGGACAGGGCTACGAGCAGTACTTC.

Here the CDR3 DNA reads TGTGCCAGCAGTACGGGACAAAGTGGGGATGGCTACACCTTC. The encoded protein is CASSTGQSGDGYTF. J is TRBJ1-2 and V is TRBV27; maybe TRBD1 (6 bases). Germline V gives CDR1 MNHEY, CDR2 SMNVEV (reference sequence). This CDR3 spans 14 amino acids. Trimming took 5 bases from V and 6 from J, leaving 16 bases between them.

This clone was seen a handful of times. This chain joins TRBV6-5 and TRBJ2-7; TRBD1 or TRBD2 may be the D gene (5 bases each). The CDR3 is 13 residues long. V gave up 4 bases and J gave up 3 bases, with 10 bases separating them. Germline CDR1 reads MNHEY; CDR2 reads SVGAGI. The CDR3, as DNA: TGTGCCAGCAGTTTGGGACCCCTCTACGAGCAGTACTTC. Encoded protein: CASSLGPLYEQYF.

The chain carries TRBV6-6 and TRBJ2-7; 8 nucleotides align to TRBD2. CDR1 is MNHNY, CDR2 SVGAGI, per germline (reference sequence). This CDR3 has 15 residues. V was clipped by 8 bases and J by 7 bases; unmatched bases: 16. The CDR3 sequence: CASGAVGLALGEQYF. The CDR3 DNA follows: TGTGCCAGCGGGGCGGTAGGACTAGCTTTGGGAGAGCAGTACTTC.

The CDR3 region has the DNA TGCGCCAGCAGTCAGTTAAGCAGGCCCGGGGAGCTGTTTTTT. Its protein product is CASSQLSRPGELFF. The chain employs TRBV23-1 and TRBJ2-2; the D is unclear. TRBV23-1 is an ORF, with its function uncertain. There are 14 residues in the CDR3. V was cut by 3 bases and J by 6 bases, with 11 bases left in between.

The V and J genes are TRBV6-1 and TRBJ2-5; 8 bases line up with TRBD1. With V trimmed by 11 bases and J by 3 bases, 11 bases remained unmatched. Germline V CDR1 and CDR2: MNHNS, SASEGT. CDR3 size: 14 residues. The CDR3 is CAGQRDRTKETQYF. The CDR3 DNA sequence: TGTGCCGGACAGAGGGACAGGACGAAAGAGACCCAGTACTTC.

This clone was seen once. V is TRBV29-1 and J is TRBJ2-5; 7 bases line up with TRBD1. The CDR3 has 13 residues. CDR1 and CDR2 (germline): SQVTM, ANQGSEA. The V gene end was trimmed by 2 bases and the J gene end by 3 bases; junction bases not matched to a gene: 3. The CDR3 region has the DNA TGCAGCGTTGAACACACAGGGGAAGAGACCCAGTACTTC. This sequence encodes CSVEHTGEETQYF.

The chain links TRBV7-2 to TRBJ2-6; D is uncertain. V was cut by 3 bases and J by 3 bases, with 6 bases left in between. The CDR3 is 14 amino acids. The V gene's germline CDR1 is SGHTA and CDR2 FQGNSA. The CDR3 here is CASSFGFGANVLTF. Here the CDR3 DNA reads TGTGCCAGCAGCTTTGGGTTTGGGGCCAACGTCCTGACTTTC.

The V gene is TRBV7-9, the J gene TRBJ2-2; the D is unclear. CDR3 length equals 17 residues. Trimming pared 3 bases from V and 1 base from J, leaving 15 bases between. Germline CDR1 is SEHNR and CDR2 is FQNEAQ (reference sequence). CDR3 DNA sequence: TGTGCCAGCAGCTTTCCGATTTATGGCATGAACACCGGGGAGCTGTTTTTT. Amino acids: CASSFPIYGMNTGELFF. Together with reference TRBV7-9 and TRBJ2-2, the CDR3 gives the full variable domain: DTGVSQNPRHKITKRGQNVTFRCDPISEHNRLYWYRQTLGQGPEFLTYFQNEAQLEKSRLLSDRFSAERPKGSFSTLEIQRTEQGDSAMYLCASSFPIYGMNTGELFFGEGSRLTVL.

This clone has just a few counts. V is TRBV7-6 and J is TRBJ2-5; possibly TRBD2 for D (5 bases). The CDR3 consists of 13 residues. In germline, CDR1 is SGHVS, CDR2 FNYEAQ. V lost 0 bases and J 5 bases, leaving 7 bases between the germline ends. The CDR3 spells CASSLARAETQYF. Written as DNA, the CDR3 is TGTGCCAGCAGCTTAGCGCGGGCGGAGACCCAGTACTTC.

J is TRBJ2-5 and V is TRBV4-1; 7 bases are shared with TRBD1. Germline V lookup: CDR1 MGHRA, CDR2 YSYEKL. This CDR3 region has 16 residues. V shed 2 bases and J 5 bases; nucleotides not matched to a gene: 11. The CDR3 bases are TGCGCCAGCAGCCAAACCCAGGGGACAGTCCAGGAGACCCAGTACTTC. Translating gives CASSQTQGTVQETQYF.

This clone was detected only once. The V call is TRBV9, the J call TRBJ2-2; possibly TRBD1 for D (5 bases). The CDR3 consists of 17 residues. V gave up 0 bases and J gave up 4 bases, with 16 bases separating them. Looked up from germline, CDR1 is SGDLS and CDR2 is YYNGEE. The CDR3 protein is CASSVEGRLYSTGELFF. CDR3 nucleotide sequence: TGTGCCAGCAGCGTAGAGGGGCGCCTGTATTCCACCGGGGAGCTGTTTTTT. The full variable domain, with the rest looked up from reference TRBV9 and TRBJ2-2, is DSGVTQTPKHLITATGQRVTLRCSPRSGDLSVYWYQQSLDQGLQFLIQYYNGEERAKGNILERFSAQQFPDLHSELNLSSLELGDSALYFCASSVEGRLYSTGELFFGEGSRLTVL.

The chain has TRBV11-3 and TRBJ2-5; 7 nucleotides line up with TRBD2. The germline gives CDR1 SGHNT, CDR2 YENEEA. V trimming: 2 bases; J trimming: 2 bases; junction bases outside the gene matches: 5. The CDR3 totals 15 residues. The CDR3 region has the DNA TGTGCCAGCAGCTTATGGCGGGAGCAACAAGAGACCCAGTACTTC. Amino acids: CASSLWREQQETQYF.

This clone was picked up a small number of times. This chain connects TRBV29-1 to TRBJ2-7; D gene ambiguous. Germline assignment: CDR1 SQVTM and CDR2 ANQGSEA. V lost 5 bases to trimming and J lost 3 bases, with 14 bases between them. CDR3 length: 13 residues. The CDR3 protein is CSVPEPHFYEQYF. Here the CDR3 DNA reads TGCAGCGTTCCCGAACCCCATTTCTACGAGCAGTACTTC.

This clone was observed a few times. The V and J genes are TRBV29-1 and TRBJ1-5, with TRBD1 matching over 7 bases. This CDR3 has 16 residues. The trim removed 4 bases at V and 1 base at J, leaving 10 bases unmatched. Germline CDR1 reads SQVTM; CDR2 reads ANQGSEA. CDR3 DNA sequence: TGCAGCGTTGTAACCAGGGGGATCGGGAGCAATCAGCCCCAGCATTTT. Its protein is CSVVTRGIGSNQPQHF.

This chain uses TRBV5-6 with TRBJ2-5; D remains ambiguous. Trimming took 4 bases from V and 2 from J, leaving 12 bases between them. This CDR3 has 14 residues. CDR1 SGHDT and CDR2 YYEEEE come from the germline V gene. CDR3 sequence: CASSLGYLQETQYF. In DNA form, the CDR3 reads TGTGCCAGCAGCCTGGGGTACCTACAAGAGACCCAGTACTTC.

The chain carries TRBV6-6 and TRBJ2-2; D unresolved. The CDR3 is 13 amino acids. The V end lost 2 bases, the J end lost 3 bases, and 4 bases lay between the germline ends. Germline V gives CDR1 MNHNY, CDR2 SVGAGI (reference sequence). CDR3 in DNA: TGTGCCAGCAGTTACACTTACACCGGGGAGCTGTTTTTT. This gives the protein CASSYTYTGELFF.

This chain links TRBV19 with TRBJ2-5; tentative D call: TRBD1 (6 bases). The ends were cut back, 9 bases at V and 4 bases at J, with 21 bases in the middle. Per the germline V gene, CDR1 is LNHDA and CDR2 is SQIVND (reference sequence). This CDR3 spans 15 amino acids. CDR3 protein: CASAPSTGRGETQYF. The DNA for the CDR3 is TGTGCCAGCGCTCCGTCCACAGGGAGAGGAGAGACCCAGTACTTC.

V and J are TRBV6-5 and TRBJ2-5, with a possible D match to TRBD2 (6 bases). Germline V gives CDR1 MNHEY, CDR2 SVGAGI. CDR3 size: 15 residues. V shed 5 bases and J shed 1 base, with 14 bases lying between them. CDR3: CASSPGPGAQETQYF. CDR3 DNA sequence: TGTGCCAGCAGTCCTGGACCGGGAGCCCAAGAGACCCAGTACTTC.

The V and J genes are TRBV4-2 and TRBJ2-4; 7 positions match TRBD1. Germline V gene sequence: CDR1 LGHNA, CDR2 YNFKEQ. V lost 3 bases to trimming and J lost 0 bases; unmatched junction nucleotides: 8. The CDR3 runs 17 residues. In DNA, the CDR3 is TGTGCCAGCAGCCAGTATACAGGGGCCCTAGCCAAAAACATTCAGTACTTC. It encodes CASSQYTGALAKNIQYF.

V usage is TRBV7-2 and J usage is TRBJ2-5; perhaps TRBD1 as D (5 bases). The CDR3 has 15 residues. Trimming removed 2 bases from V and 4 bases from J, with 14 bases in between. Per germline, CDR1 SGHTA and CDR2 FQGNSA. The CDR3 coding sequence is TGTGCCAGCAGCTTAATGGGCAGGGCCCCAGAGACCCAGTACTTC. Protein: CASSLMGRAPETQYF.

The rearrangement uses TRBV29-1 and TRBJ2-3; 14 bases line up with TRBD2. The CDR3 consists of 18 residues. The V and J ends lost 6 bases and 0 bases, in that order; junction bases with no gene match: 11. Per the germline V gene, CDR1 is SQVTM and CDR2 is ANQGSEA. DNA for the CDR3: TGCAGCGTCGCCGGGACTAGCGGGGGTGAATCTAGCACAGATACGCAGTATTTT. Its translation is CSVAGTSGGESSTDTQYF.